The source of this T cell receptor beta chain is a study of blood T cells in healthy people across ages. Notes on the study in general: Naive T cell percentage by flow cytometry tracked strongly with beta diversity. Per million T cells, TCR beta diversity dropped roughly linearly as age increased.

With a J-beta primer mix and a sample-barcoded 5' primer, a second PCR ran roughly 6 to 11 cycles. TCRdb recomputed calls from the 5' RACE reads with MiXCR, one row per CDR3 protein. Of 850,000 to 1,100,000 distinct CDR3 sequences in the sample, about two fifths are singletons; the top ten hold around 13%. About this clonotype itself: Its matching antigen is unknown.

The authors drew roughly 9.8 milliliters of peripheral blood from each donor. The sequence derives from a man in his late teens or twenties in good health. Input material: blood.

The CDR3 DNA is TGTGCCATCAGTACGGGGGATGCCAGGGGCGGCGAGCAGTACTTC. This sequence encodes CAISTGDARGGEQYF. The chain carries TRBV10-3 and TRBJ2-5; the D gene could be TRBD1 or TRBD2 (6 bases each). The J call is doubtful: the DNA matches TRBJ2-7 better. The CDR3 runs 15 residues. The germline V gene encodes CDR1 ENHRY and CDR2 SYGVKD.